This entry describes one T cell receptor (beta chain). Antigen unknown. After removal of 2 bases from V and 2 bases from J, the junction contained 4 bases not matched to a gene. This CDR3 is 15 amino acids long. Per the germline V gene, CDR1 is MNHEY and CDR2 is SMNVEV (reference sequence). The data originate from a study of shared clonotypes between healthy human individuals. General study points: Sharing across four donors was seen in roughly 5.2% of naive CD4 clonotypes. The generation probabilities recorded for non-shared clonotypes fell below those of clonotypes shared by all four donors. Rarefaction gave evidence that sorted-subset sequencing remained incomplete despite large depth.

Assay used: immunoSEQ multiplex PCR; TCRdb lists only in-frame clones, some missing. The profile shows about 2.1 million clones, 90% to 95% of them singletons. CD8 cells classed as naive were CD45RO-negative and positively selected for CCR7, excluding terminally differentiated effector memory CD45RA+ cells. The origin of this receptor is a man between 18 and 29 years old in good health. Some clones in this sample may be carry-over from other donors' samples. The specimen was naive CD8+ T cells from PBMCs. V gene TRBV27 combines with J gene TRBJ2-3; the match to TRBD2 covers 7 bases. The CDR3 DNA reads as TGTGCCAGCAGTTTAGGGGGACTAAACACAGATACGCAGTATTTT. It translates to CASSLGGLNTDTQYF.